This T cell receptor beta chain was identified during a study of shared clonotypes between healthy human individuals. The V end was cut by 0 bases, the J end by 4 bases, with 9 bases between. The CDR3 spans 14 residues. The V gene's germline CDR1 is SGHAT and CDR2 FQNNGV. Remarks on this clone: Its cognate antigen is unknown.

Cells designated naive CD8 were CD45RO-negative and were positively selected for CCR7, with terminally differentiated effector memory CD45RA+ cells excluded. This was a deep-level run. Profiling relied on immunoSEQ multiplex PCR, and the TCRdb table lists in-frame clones only, not all of them. Of about 2.1 million clones in the sample, about 92% were seen once. Whole-study results and caveats: Relative to clonotypes present in all four donors, those not shared had lower generation probabilities.

The source material was naive CD8+ T cells from PBMCs. The source is a man aged 18 to 30 in good health. Some clones in this sample may be carry-over from other donors' samples. The V gene is TRBV11-2, the J gene TRBJ1-2, with D perhaps matching TRBD1 (5 bases). The CDR3 DNA sequence: TGTGCCAGCAGCTTAGAGGGGACCAGCTATGGCTACACCTTC. Translation: CASSLEGTSYGYTF.